A single sample gave rise to the 11 T cell receptor beta chains below, sequenced in a study of radiotherapy plus CTLA-4 blockade in lung cancer. Sequencing used immunoSEQ multiplex PCR; TCRdb keeps in-frame clones, though not all of them. The repertoire holds about 31,000 clones, with 60% to 80% as singletons. Sequencing was performed on peripheral blood, taken from a patient treated with radiotherapy plus ipilimumab. All receptors derive from a human donor with non-small cell lung cancer whose response to radiotherapy plus ipilimumab could not be evaluated.

The V call is TRBV6-5, the J call TRBJ1-2, with a possible D match to TRBD1 (5 bases). CDR1 MNHEY and CDR2 SVGAGI come from the germline V gene. V lost 6 bases to trimming and J lost 5 bases, with 16 bases between them. The CDR3 spans 14 residues. CDR3 loop: CASSRVYSEYGYTF. For the CDR3, the DNA is TGTGCCAGCAGCAGGGTGTACAGCGAGTATGGCTACACCTTC.

The rearrangement links TRBV18 to TRBJ1-1, with D possibly TRBD1 on 5 matching bases. Germline V gene lookup returns CDR1 KGHSH and CDR2 LQKENI. The length of the CDR3 is 15 residues. Trimming cost V 3 bases and J 8 bases, with 19 bases left between them. The CDR3 loop is CASSPRSNQGGEAFF. The CDR3 nucleotides are TGTGCCAGCTCACCTCGGAGTAATCAGGGAGGCGAAGCTTTCTTT.

The V call is TRBV7-2, the J call TRBJ2-7; TRBD2 agrees at 10 bases. The germline V gene has CDR1 SGHTA and CDR2 FQGNSA. J lost 5 bases, V lost 5 bases, and 9 bases had no gene match. CDR3 length equals 15 residues. In DNA form, the CDR3 reads TGTGCCAGCAGCCGTGCTAGCGGGAGCCAGAACGAGCAGTACTTC. This translates into CASSRASGSQNEQYF.

The rearrangement joins TRBV2 to TRBJ2-1; 10 bases are a match to TRBD2. The CDR3 consists of 17 residues. The germline V gene has CDR1 SNHLY and CDR2 FYNNEI. After removal of 4 bases from V and 1 base from J, the junction contained 7 bases not matched to a gene. CDR3 amino acids: CASSGMPAGGSYNEQFF. DNA for the CDR3: TGTGCCAGCAGTGGAATGCCAGCGGGAGGGTCCTACAATGAGCAGTTCTTC.

The CDR3 protein is CAISESGGDQPQHF. The CDR3 nucleotides read TGTGCCATCAGTGAGTCAGGAGGGGATCAGCCCCAGCATTTT. The gene calls are TRBV10-3 and TRBJ1-5, with a tentative D call TRBD1 (5 bases). V was cut by 0 bases and J by 5 bases, with 8 bases left in between. Germline assignment: CDR1 ENHRY and CDR2 SYGVKD. The length of the CDR3 is 14 residues.

CDR3 loop: CSVAGWGAGGLDNEQFF. In nucleotides, the CDR3 is TGCAGCGTCGCCGGTTGGGGAGCGGGAGGGCTAGATAATGAGCAGTTCTTC. The chain employs TRBV29-1 and TRBJ2-1; 10 bases are shared with TRBD2. The length of the CDR3 is 17 residues. Germline CDR1 and CDR2: SQVTM and ANQGSEA. The J segment lost 7 bases and the V segment lost 6 bases, leaving 18 bases of the junction unmatched.

This clone showed up just a few times. V and J are TRBV19 and TRBJ1-1; tentatively, D is TRBD1 (5 bases). The germline V gene has CDR1 LNHDA and CDR2 SQIVND (reference sequence). This CDR3 has 14 amino acids. The V gene lost 6 bases and the J gene lost 2 bases, with 13 bases spanning the gap. CDR3 residues: CASRTLDRNTEAFF. The CDR3 coding sequence is TGTGCCAGTAGAACCCTAGACAGAAACACTGAAGCTTTCTTT.

The rearrangement joins TRBV19 to TRBJ2-5; unclear D gene. The CDR3 has 13 residues. Trimming left V 6 bases short and J 5 bases short, with 13 bases between. Germline V gene data show CDR1 as LNHDA and CDR2 as SQIVND (reference sequence). CDR3 in DNA: TGTGCCAGTAGCCCTTTATATCGGGAGACCCAGTACTTC. Residues: CASSPLYRETQYF.

The chain's CDR3 is CASSPRTGAYEQYF. CDR3 DNA sequence: TGTGCCAGCAGCCCACGGACAGGGGCCTACGAGCAGTACTTC. The chain is built from TRBV5-4 and TRBJ2-7, with 9 bases identical to TRBD1. The germline CDR1 and CDR2 sequences are SGHNT and YYREEE (reference sequence). The CDR3 has 14 residues. V trimming: 4 bases; J trimming: 2 bases; junction bases outside the gene matches: 4.

The chain links TRBV5-8 to TRBJ1-3, with a possible D match to TRBD1 (5 bases). Trimming shortened V by 4 bases and J by 2 bases, and 10 bases separated the two germline ends. Germline V gene sequence: CDR1 SGHTS, CDR2 YDEGEE. This CDR3 spans 14 amino acids. CDR3 sequence (DNA): TGTGCCAGCAGCCGACAGTCCGCTGGAAACACCATATATTTT. Its translation is CASSRQSAGNTIYF.

V and J are TRBV9 and TRBJ2-5; D is uncertain. Trimming stripped 0 bases from V and 3 bases from J, with 9 bases between. The CDR3 loop spans 14 amino acids. CDR1 SGDLS and CDR2 YYNGEE come from the germline V gene. CDR3 protein: CASSVGNNKETQYF. DNA for the CDR3: TGTGCCAGCAGCGTAGGTAACAACAAAGAGACCCAGTACTTC.